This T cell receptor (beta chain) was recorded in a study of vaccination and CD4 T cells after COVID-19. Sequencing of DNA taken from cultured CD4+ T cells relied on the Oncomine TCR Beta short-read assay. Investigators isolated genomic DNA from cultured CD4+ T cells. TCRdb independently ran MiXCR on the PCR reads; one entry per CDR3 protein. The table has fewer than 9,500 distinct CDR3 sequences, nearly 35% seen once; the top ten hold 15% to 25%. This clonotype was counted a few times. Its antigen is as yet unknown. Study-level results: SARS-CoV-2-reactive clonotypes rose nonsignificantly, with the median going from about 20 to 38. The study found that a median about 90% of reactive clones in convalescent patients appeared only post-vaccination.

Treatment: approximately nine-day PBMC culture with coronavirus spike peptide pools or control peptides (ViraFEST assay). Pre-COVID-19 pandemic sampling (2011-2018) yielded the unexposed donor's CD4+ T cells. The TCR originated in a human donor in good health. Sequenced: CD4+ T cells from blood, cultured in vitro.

CDR3 protein: CASSQGSGRAGSDTQYF. CDR3 DNA sequence: TGTGCCAGCAGCCAGGGCAGCGGGAGGGCCGGATCAGATACGCAGTATTTT. The chain couples TRBV7-2 to TRBJ2-3; 10 bases align to TRBD2. Germline-derived CDR1 and CDR2 are SGHTA and FQGNSA. The V and J ends lost 5 bases and 4 bases, in that order; junction bases with no gene match: 12. There are 17 residues in the CDR3.